This T cell receptor (beta chain) was observed in a study of response to subunit inactivated influenza vaccine. One entry per CDR3 protein, called by TCRdb with MiXCR from the RT-PCR reads. This repertoire shows more than 200,000 distinct CDR3 sequences, more than 10% found once; its top ten account for over 6.5%. This clonotype occurred many times. Its antigen is still unknown. The germline V gene encodes CDR1 KGHSH and CDR2 LQKENI. The CDR3 extends over 12 amino acids. The germline V and J ends were trimmed by 6 bases and 5 bases, with 10 bases remaining between them. Findings of the study overall: There was a suggestion from the authors that each seasonal influenza vaccination recruits few new T cells.

The clonotype was recovered from a man between 50 and 59 years old who received an inactivated influenza vaccine. Specimen: non-naive T cells sorted from PBMCs, collected 14 to 15 days before vaccination. The chain uses TRBV18 and TRBJ1-1, with D tentatively TRBD1 (6 bases). The CDR3 nucleotides are TGTGCCAGCTCCTTAACAGGGACTGAAGCTTTCTTT. This gives the protein CASSLTGTEAFF. Full variable domain (outside the CDR3, taken from reference TRBV18 and TRBJ1-1): NAGVMQNPRHLVRRRGQEARLRCSPMKGHSHVYWYRQLPEEGLKFMVYLQKENIIDESGMPKERFSAEFPKEGPSILRIQQVVRGDSAAYFCASSLTGTEAFFGQGTRLTVV.